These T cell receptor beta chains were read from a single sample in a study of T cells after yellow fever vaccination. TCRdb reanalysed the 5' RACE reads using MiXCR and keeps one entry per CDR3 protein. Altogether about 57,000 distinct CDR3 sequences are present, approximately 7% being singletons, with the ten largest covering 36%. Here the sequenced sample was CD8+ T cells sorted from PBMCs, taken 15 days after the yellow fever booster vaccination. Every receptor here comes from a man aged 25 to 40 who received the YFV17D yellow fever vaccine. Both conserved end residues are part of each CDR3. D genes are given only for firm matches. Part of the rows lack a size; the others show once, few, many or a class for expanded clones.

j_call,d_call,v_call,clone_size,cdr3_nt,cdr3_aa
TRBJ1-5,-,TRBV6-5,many,TGTGCCAGCAGCCCCTTCGGACAATCCAATCAGCCCCAGCATTTT,CASSPFGQSNQPQHF
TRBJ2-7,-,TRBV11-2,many,TGTGCCAGCAGCTTAGCGGGAGAGGGTTCCTACGAGCAGTACTTC,CASSLAGEGSYEQYF
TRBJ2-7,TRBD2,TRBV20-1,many,TGCAGTGCTAGAGATGCTGCGGGAGTGACTCCACTCCCCTACGAGCAGTACTTC,CSARDAAGVTPLPYEQYF
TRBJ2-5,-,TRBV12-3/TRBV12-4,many,TGTGCCAGCAGTTTAGTCGCGTGGGAGACCCAGTACTTC,CASSLVAWETQYF
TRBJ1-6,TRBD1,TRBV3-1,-,TGTGCCAGCAGCCGGACAGGTCCAGATTATAATTCACCCCTCCACTTT,CASSRTGPDYNSPLHF
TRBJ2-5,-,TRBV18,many,TGTGCCAGCTCACCACCCACTTCAAAAGAGACCCAGTACTTC,CASSPPTSKETQYF
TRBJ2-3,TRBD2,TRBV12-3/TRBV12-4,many,TGTGCCAGCAGCTTTACCACTAGCGGGAGCACAGATACGCAGTATTTT,CASSFTTSGSTDTQYF
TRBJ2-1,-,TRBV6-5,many,TGTGCCAGCATTCCGAGGGGGGGCCGCCACAATGAGCAGTTCTTC,CASIPRGGRHNEQFF
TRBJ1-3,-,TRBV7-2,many,TGTGCCAGCAGCTCCGCTTTGAGCTCTGGAAACACCATATATTTT,CASSSALSSGNTIYF
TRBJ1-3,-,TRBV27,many,TGTGCCAGCAGTGTAACAGGGAGTGGAGGAAACACCATATATTTT,CASSVTGSGGNTIYF
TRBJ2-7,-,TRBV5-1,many,TGCGCCAGCTCTGTCAGGGCGGAAGGGGGCTACGAGCAGTACTTC,CASSVRAEGGYEQYF
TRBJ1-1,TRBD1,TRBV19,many,TGTGCCAGTAGTCCACCGGGACAGGAGAATGAAGCTTTCTTT,CASSPPGQENEAFF
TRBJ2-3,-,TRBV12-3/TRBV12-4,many,TGTGCCAGCAGCCCTATGGCAGCTAGCACAGATACGCAGTATTTT,CASSPMAASTDTQYF
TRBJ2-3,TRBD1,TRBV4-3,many,TGCGCCAGCAGCCCTCTGAAGACAGGGGAGTCAGATACGCAGTATTTT,CASSPLKTGESDTQYF
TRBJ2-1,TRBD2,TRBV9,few,TGTGCCAGCAGCGTTATTAGCGGGAGTAATGAGCAGTTCTTC,CASSVISGSNEQFF
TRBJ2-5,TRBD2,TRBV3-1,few,TGTGCCAGCAGCCAAGATCGGCGACTAGCGGATTATGAGACCCAGTACTTC,CASSQDRRLADYETQYF
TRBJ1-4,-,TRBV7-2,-,TGTGCCAGCATGAGACTTCCCAGTGAAAAACTGTTTTTT,CASMRLPSEKLFF
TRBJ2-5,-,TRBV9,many,TGTGCCAGCAGCGTAGAGGATCTCCAAGAGACCCAGTACTTC,CASSVEDLQETQYF
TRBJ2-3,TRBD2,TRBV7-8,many,TGTGCCAGCAGCTACATCGGACTAGCGGGACTGGGCCCAGATACGCAGTATTTT,CASSYIGLAGLGPDTQYF
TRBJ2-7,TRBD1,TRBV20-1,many,TGCAGTGCATCACTTGGGGGACAGGGATTATACGAGCAGTACTTC,CSASLGGQGLYEQYF
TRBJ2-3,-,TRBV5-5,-,TGTGCCAGCTTTCACATAGCCACCCTGGGAGATACGCAGTATTTT,CASFHIATLGDTQYF
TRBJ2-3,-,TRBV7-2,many,TGTGCCAGCAGCTTAAGTCAACTAGAGGCGCAGTATTTT,CASSLSQLEAQYF